One and the same sample provided the 27 T cell receptor beta chains below, sequenced in a study of blood T cell repertoires in COVID-19. Generated by immunoSEQ multiplex PCR, the TCRdb table keeps only in-frame clones and is missing some. The sample lists under 45,000 clones; 86% were seen once. Material: peripheral blood. These receptors were collected from a man aged 35-49 years with active COVID-19.

The CDR3 sequence: CASSVAQNTEAFF. CDR3 DNA sequence: TGTGCCAGCAGCGTAGCACAGAACACTGAAGCTTTCTTT. The genes are TRBV9 and TRBJ1-1; D ambiguous. The CDR3 length is 13 residues. The germline gives CDR1 SGDLS, CDR2 YYNGEE. Trimming pared 0 bases from V and 1 base from J, leaving 4 bases between.

The chain is built from TRBV5-1 and TRBJ2-5; the match to TRBD2 covers 7 bases. The CDR3 consists of 16 residues. With V trimmed by 2 bases and J by 2 bases, 9 bases remained unmatched. Germline assignment: CDR1 SGHRS and CDR2 YFSETQ. The CDR3 DNA is TGCGCCAGCAGCTTCGGTGGGAGGGCAGGGCAAGAGACCCAGTACTTC. Translation: CASSFGGRAGQETQYF.

V and J are TRBV27 and TRBJ2-7, with 12 bases matching TRBD2. The CDR3 extends over 15 amino acids. In germline, CDR1 is MNHEY, CDR2 SMNVEV (reference sequence). The ends lost 7 bases at V and 1 base at J; junction bases unmatched: 5. The CDR3 region is CASKLAGGLSYEQYF. CDR3 coding DNA: TGTGCCAGCAAACTAGCGGGAGGCCTTTCCTACGAGCAGTACTTC.

The table lists this clone with a count of one. This chain uses TRBV5-1 with TRBJ2-1, with 9 bases fitting TRBD2. V shed 0 bases, J shed 9 bases, and the junction held 4 bases outside the gene matches. In germline, CDR1 is SGHRS, CDR2 YFSETQ. The CDR3 contains 14 residues. The CDR3 spells CASSLVSGRSEQFF. The DNA of the CDR3 is TGCGCCAGCAGCTTGGTTAGCGGGAGAAGTGAGCAGTTCTTC.

The rearrangement joins TRBV5-4 to TRBJ2-7, with D tentatively TRBD2 (7 bases). The germline gives CDR1 SGHNT, CDR2 YYREEE (reference sequence). The CDR3 consists of 14 residues. V was clipped by 2 bases and J by 6 bases, with 15 bases between them. The CDR3 nucleotides read TGTGCCAGCAGCTTCCGGGGGGCGGCGTCCGAGCAGTACTTC. Its protein product is CASSFRGAASEQYF.

The rearrangement uses TRBV11-2 and TRBJ2-3, with 9 bases lining up with TRBD2. Germline CDR1 reads SGHAT; CDR2 reads FQNNGV. This CDR3 is 17 amino acids long. V was pared by 0 bases and J by 1 base, with 5 bases of the junction left unmatched. The CDR3 loop reads CASSLDSRTSGTDTQYF. CDR3 in DNA: TGTGCCAGCAGCTTAGATTCACGGACTAGCGGCACAGATACGCAGTATTTT.

This chain connects TRBV27 to TRBJ2-7, with 12 bases that match TRBD1. Germline loops: CDR1 MNHEY, CDR2 SMNVEV (reference sequence). This CDR3 spans 15 amino acids. The V gene end was trimmed by 7 bases and the J gene end by 4 bases; junction bases not matched to a gene: 8. CDR3 nucleotides: TGTGCCAGCACTAAAAGGGGACAGGGGGCTTACGAGCAGTACTTC. The encoded protein is CASTKRGQGAYEQYF.

The V gene is TRBV28, the J gene TRBJ1-2; 8 bases match TRBD1. Unmatched junction bases numbered 8, after V lost 4 bases and J lost 4 bases. CDR1 and CDR2 from the germline V gene are MDHEN and SYDVKM. The CDR3 is 15 amino acids. The DNA of the CDR3 is TGTGCCAGCAGTTCGCAAGACAGGGGATCCTATGGCTACACCTTC. Translating it yields CASSSQDRGSYGYTF.

The gene calls are TRBV5-1 and TRBJ1-1; perhaps TRBD1 as D (5 bases). The V end was cut by 4 bases, the J end by 1 base, with 14 bases between. Germline CDR1 is SGHRS and CDR2 is YFSETQ. The CDR3 is 15 amino acids. CDR3 DNA sequence: TGCGCCAGCAGCCCGGAGGGGCCCCAGAACACTGAAGCTTTCTTT. It yields the protein CASSPEGPQNTEAFF.

The chain uses TRBV21-1 and TRBJ2-3; the table's D call of TRBD2 was not tested on the DNA. TRBV21-1 is a documented pseudogene. This CDR3 contains 17 residues. As DNA, the CDR3 is TGTGCCAGCAGCCTCCAGACTAGCGGGTATAGCACAGATACGCAGTATTTT. Its translation: CASSLQTSGYSTDTQYF.

This sequence joins TRBV6-6 and TRBJ1-6; D not certain. Germline CDR1 reads MNHNY; CDR2 reads SVGAGI (reference sequence). The CDR3 sequence is 14 residues long. V was clipped by 9 bases and J by 5 bases, with 14 bases between them. The DNA for the CDR3 is TGTGCCAGTCTACAGTCATTAAATAATTCACCCCTCCACTTT. This translates into CASLQSLNNSPLHF.

This sequence joins TRBV11-2 and TRBJ2-3, with 7 positions matching TRBD2. After removal of 5 bases from V and 4 bases from J, the junction contained 6 bases not matched to a gene. Germline V gene data show CDR1 as SGHAT and CDR2 as FQNNGV. This CDR3 region has 14 residues. This chain's CDR3 is CASSLGTIADTQYF. The CDR3 DNA is TGTGCCAGCAGCCTCGGGACTATAGCAGATACGCAGTATTTT.

The V and J genes are TRBV5-1 and TRBJ2-3, with TRBD1 identical over 9 bases. Looked up from germline, CDR1 is SGHRS and CDR2 is YFSETQ. The CDR3 has 15 residues. J was trimmed by 3 bases and V by 0 bases; bases with no gene match: 2. The CDR3 sequence is CASSLEDRGTDTQYF. The CDR3 DNA sequence: TGCGCCAGCAGCTTGGAAGACAGGGGGACAGATACGCAGTATTTT.

The chain uses TRBV29-1 and TRBJ1-5, with TRBD1 identical over 8 bases. V was pared by 6 bases and J by 4 bases, with 5 bases of the junction left unmatched. The CDR3 sequence is 13 residues long. Germline loops: CDR1 SQVTM, CDR2 ANQGSEA. CDR3 bases: TGCAGCGTCACTCAGGGGGCGAATCAGCCCCAGCATTTT. Its translation is CSVTQGANQPQHF.

J is TRBJ2-1 and V is TRBV9, with 12 bases lining up with TRBD2. The CDR3 has 14 amino acids. The V gene end was trimmed by 4 bases and the J gene end by 7 bases; junction bases not matched to a gene: 3. Germline loops: CDR1 SGDLS, CDR2 YYNGEE. The CDR3 DNA reads TGTGCCAGCAGCCTAGCGGGAGGGACGAATGAGCAGTTCTTC. Translating it yields CASSLAGGTNEQFF. Complete variable domain (other parts from reference TRBV9 and TRBJ2-1): DSGVTQTPKHLITATGQRVTLRCSPRSGDLSVYWYQQSLDQGLQFLIQYYNGEERAKGNILERFSAQQFPDLHSELNLSSLELGDSALYFCASSLAGGTNEQFFGPGTRLTVL.

The chain has TRBV19 and TRBJ2-7; possibly TRBD1 for D (6 bases). Trimming took 3 bases from V and 3 from J, leaving 12 bases between them. The CDR3 length is 14 residues. Germline CDR1 and CDR2: LNHDA and SQIVND (reference sequence). The CDR3 reads CASSMTGQYYEQYF. In nucleotides, the CDR3 is TGTGCCAGTAGTATGACAGGCCAGTACTACGAGCAGTACTTC.

V usage is TRBV7-2 and J usage is TRBJ2-2, with 7 bases matching TRBD1. Germline CDR1 and CDR2: SGHTA and FQGNSA. The CDR3 is made up of 15 amino acids. With V trimmed by 3 bases and J by 0 bases, 1 base remained unmatched. CDR3 nucleotides: TGTGCCAGCAGCTTGGGGACAGCGAACACCGGGGAGCTGTTTTTT. This translates into CASSLGTANTGELFF.

In this sample, this clone turned up once. The chain links TRBV5-4 to TRBJ2-1, with TRBD2 identical over 16 bases. CDR1 is SGHNT, CDR2 YYREEE, per germline (reference sequence). With 7 bases clipped from V and 8 bases from J, the junction kept 6 bases outside the gene matches. CDR3 length equals 15 residues. The DNA for the CDR3 is TGTGCCAGCGGAGGGGGACTAGCGGGAGGGTATGAGCAGTTCTTC. Its protein product is CASGGGLAGGYEQFF. Looking up the rest from reference TRBV5-4 and TRBJ2-1 gives the full variable domain: ETGVTQSPTHLIKTRGQQVTLRCSSQSGHNTVSWYQQALGQGPQFIFQYYREEENGRGNFPPRFSGLQFPNYSSELNVNALELDDSALYLCASGGGLAGGYEQFFGPGTRLTVL.

The chain links TRBV10-3 to TRBJ1-1; 9 nucleotides line up with TRBD1. The CDR3 loop spans 12 amino acids. V was pared by 10 bases and J by 7 bases, with 7 bases of the junction left unmatched. Germline CDR1 and CDR2: ENHRY and SYGVKD. CDR3 loop: CATGQGLGEAFF. CDR3 nucleotides: TGTGCCACCGGACAGGGGCTAGGTGAAGCTTTCTTT.

V is TRBV19 and J is TRBJ1-2, with TRBD1 as a possible D gene (5 bases). Germline CDR1 is LNHDA and CDR2 is SQIVND (reference sequence). The CDR3 contains 15 residues. V was trimmed by 5 bases and J by 2 bases, leaving 15 bases between them. DNA for the CDR3: TGTGCCAGTAGTGCCCAGGCGGGGCCGAACTATGGCTACACCTTC. Encoded protein: CASSAQAGPNYGYTF.

The chain is built from TRBV5-4 and TRBJ1-1, with TRBD1 matching over 12 bases. There are 17 residues in the CDR3. The trim removed 3 bases at V and 4 bases at J, leaving 10 bases unmatched. Germline CDR1 is SGHNT and CDR2 is YYREEE (reference sequence). CDR3 coding DNA: TGTGCCAGCAGCTCCCCGGGACAGGGGGCGCGGGTCACTGAAGCTTTCTTT. This translates into CASSSPGQGARVTEAFF.

The gene calls are TRBV9 and TRBJ2-7, with TRBD2 as a possible D gene (7 bases). V was shortened by 4 bases and J by 10 bases, with 18 bases between the two germline ends. Germline V lookup: CDR1 SGDLS, CDR2 YYNGEE. The CDR3 is made up of 13 amino acids. The chain's CDR3 is CASSPRGGAAQYF. The DNA for the CDR3 is TGTGCCAGCAGCCCGCGAGGGGGGGCAGCACAGTACTTC.

V usage is TRBV11-2 and J usage is TRBJ2-7; D is unclear. V lost 1 base, J lost 5 bases, and 9 bases lay in between. CDR1 and CDR2 (germline): SGHAT, FQNNGV. The CDR3 contains 13 residues. CDR3 sequence (DNA): TGTGCCAGCAGCTTAGTTCGGGTCAACGAGCAGTACTTC. It is translated as CASSLVRVNEQYF.

The chain links TRBV9 to TRBJ2-3; a weak D match, TRBD1 (6 bases). Per germline, CDR1 SGDLS and CDR2 YYNGEE. The CDR3 is 15 amino acids. With 4 bases removed from V and 4 bases from J, the gap between germline ends came to 16 bases. The CDR3 reads CASSPRSDRPDTQYF. DNA for the CDR3: TGTGCCAGCAGCCCACGATCGGACAGACCAGATACGCAGTATTTT.

The rearrangement uses TRBV29-1 and TRBJ1-1; D is perhaps TRBD1 (6 bases). Germline assignment: CDR1 SQVTM and CDR2 ANQGSEA. The V end lost 7 bases, the J end lost 0 bases, and 12 bases lay between the germline ends. The CDR3 sequence is 13 residues long. The chain's CDR3 is CSGRTAMNTEAFF. The CDR3 coding sequence is TGCAGCGGGCGGACAGCTATGAACACTGAAGCTTTCTTT.

This rearrangement joins TRBV10-3 to TRBJ1-3; tentatively, D is TRBD1 (6 bases). This CDR3 is built from 14 residues. Trimming took off 6 bases at V and 2 bases at J, with 11 bases between the two ends. Germline-derived CDR1 and CDR2 are ENHRY and SYGVKD. The CDR3 nucleotides are TGTGCCATCAGCCCCGAGGGGGCTGGAAACACCATATATTTT. Translated: CAISPEGAGNTIYF.

This clone appeared a few times. The chain combines TRBV7-2 with TRBJ2-3; TRBD1 matches 9 bases. V shed 9 bases and J 5 bases; nucleotides not matched to a gene: 12. The CDR3 is 15 residues long. Germline V gives CDR1 SGHTA, CDR2 FQGNSA. CDR3 in amino acids: CASLSGTGYGDTQYF. CDR3 DNA: TGTGCCAGTCTCTCCGGGACAGGGTATGGAGATACGCAGTATTTT.